This TCR beta chain was found in a study of regulatory T cells in long-lasting Graves disease. J gave up 5 bases and V 6 bases, and 6 bases lay outside the gene matches. Germline CDR1 and CDR2: MNHNS and SASEGT. This CDR3 is built from 14 residues. Noted time point: newly diagnosed GD, antithyroid drugs for less than 3 months. RNA isolated from PBMCs was used to make the TCR library. Only a few counts were recorded for this clonotype. What it binds is unknown. Findings and limits, study-wide: The TCR repertoire of persistent Graves' patients was less diverse than that of newly diagnosed ones. Whereas about a thousand public clonotypes were shared by new patients, persistent patients shared more, at roughly 3,000.

With iRepertoire HTBI primers and Arm-PCR of CDR3 regions, TCR beta libraries were built. TCRdb reprocessed the multiplex PCR reads with MiXCR, giving one entry per CDR3 protein. The data hold about 400,000 distinct CDR3 sequences, with about a sixth observed a single time. This sample was shared with a second study, whose subject was T cells in Graves' hyperthyroidism and ophthalmopathy. That source reports: The model forecast ophthalmopathy, anticipating it by a median 6.5 months before onset.

The receptor was isolated from a woman aged 18-35 years with Graves disease. J is TRBJ2-1 and V is TRBV6-1; TRBD2 aligns across 8 bases. Here the sequenced sample was peripheral blood mononuclear cells (PBMCs), taken at new diagnosis, from a patient treated with antithyroid drugs. In nucleotides, the CDR3 is TGTGCCAGCAGAGCAGCGGGGGAACACAATGAGCAGTTCTTC. It yields the protein CASRAAGEHNEQFF.